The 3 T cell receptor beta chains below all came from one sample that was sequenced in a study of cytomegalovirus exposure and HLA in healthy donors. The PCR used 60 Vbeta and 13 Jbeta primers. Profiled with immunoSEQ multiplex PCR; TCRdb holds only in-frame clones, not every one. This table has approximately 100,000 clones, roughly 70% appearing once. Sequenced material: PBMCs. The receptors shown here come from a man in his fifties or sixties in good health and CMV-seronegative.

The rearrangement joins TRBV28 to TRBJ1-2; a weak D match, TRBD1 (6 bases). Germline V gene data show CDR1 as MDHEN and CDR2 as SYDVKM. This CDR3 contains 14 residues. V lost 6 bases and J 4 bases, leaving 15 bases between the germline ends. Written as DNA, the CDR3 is TGTGCCAGCAGGGGAGGGGGACTCTCCTATGGCTACACCTTC. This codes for CASRGGGLSYGYTF.

The CDR3, as DNA: TGTGCCTGTGATAACAGGGGCCCCTACGAGCAGTACTTC. Encoded protein: CACDNRGPYEQYF. The chain carries TRBV30 and TRBJ2-7; 7 bases agree with TRBD1. The CDR3 totals 13 residues. The J segment lost 2 bases and the V segment lost 6 bases, leaving 7 bases of the junction unmatched. Germline CDR1 and CDR2: GTSNPN and SVGIG (reference sequence).

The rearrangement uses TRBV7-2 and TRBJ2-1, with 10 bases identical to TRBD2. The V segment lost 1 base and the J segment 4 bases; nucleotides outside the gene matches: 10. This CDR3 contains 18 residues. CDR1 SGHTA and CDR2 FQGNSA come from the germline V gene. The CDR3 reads CASSLVAGGLATYNEQFF. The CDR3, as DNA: TGTGCCAGCAGCTTAGTAGCAGGGGGACTAGCGACTTACAATGAGCAGTTCTTC.